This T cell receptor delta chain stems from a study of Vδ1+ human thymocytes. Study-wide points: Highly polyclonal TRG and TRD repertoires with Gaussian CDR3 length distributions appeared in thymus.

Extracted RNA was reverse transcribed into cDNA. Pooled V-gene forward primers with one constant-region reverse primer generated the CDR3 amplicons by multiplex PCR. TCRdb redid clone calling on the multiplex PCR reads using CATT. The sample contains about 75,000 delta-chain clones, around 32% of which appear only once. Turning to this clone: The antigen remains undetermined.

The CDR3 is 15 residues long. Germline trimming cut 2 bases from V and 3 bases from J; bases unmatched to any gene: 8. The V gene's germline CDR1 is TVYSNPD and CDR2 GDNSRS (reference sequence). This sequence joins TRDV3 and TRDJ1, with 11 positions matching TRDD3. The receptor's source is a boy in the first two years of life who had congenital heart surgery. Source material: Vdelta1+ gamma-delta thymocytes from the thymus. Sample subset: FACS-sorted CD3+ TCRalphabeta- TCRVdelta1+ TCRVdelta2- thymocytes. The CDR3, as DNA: TGTGCCTTTGGTCTGGGGGATACCTTAGCCGATAAACTCATCTTT. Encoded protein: CAFGLGDTLADKLIF.